This TCR beta chain appears in the sequencing data of a study of T cells in Graves' hyperthyroidism and ophthalmopathy. Study-wide results and limits: It was a median roughly six months before onset that the model predicted ophthalmopathy. Most thyroid clonotypes expanded above 0.001 were also detected in blood.

There are 17 residues in the CDR3. CDR1 MGHRA and CDR2 YSYEKL come from the germline V gene. Germline trimming cut 4 bases from V and 10 bases from J; bases unmatched to any gene: 15. This clonotype was seen only a few times. The antigen remains undetermined. The investigators amplified TCR beta CDR3 regions from RNA transcripts. An initial round of RT-PCR targeting the TCR CDR3 relied on the HTBI primer set. TCRdb redid the calling of the multiplex PCR reads with MiXCR, one entry per CDR3 protein. The sample shows about 350,000 distinct CDR3 sequences, 17% of them seen only once. Hyperthyroidism, newly diagnosed and lasting under 2 months, affected patients aged 18 to 65. Before ophthalmopathy appeared, progressors gave blood at initial hyperthyroidism diagnosis.

The sample consisted of blood. This TCR was recovered from a woman under 40 with Graves' hyperthyroidism that later progressed to Graves' ophthalmopathy. The chain is built from TRBV4-1 and TRBJ2-1; TRBD2 matches 11 bases. CDR3 sequence: CASSRALGIAGGLEQFF. The CDR3, as DNA: TGCGCCAGCAGCCGAGCACTCGGAATAGCGGGAGGGTTGGAGCAGTTCTTC.